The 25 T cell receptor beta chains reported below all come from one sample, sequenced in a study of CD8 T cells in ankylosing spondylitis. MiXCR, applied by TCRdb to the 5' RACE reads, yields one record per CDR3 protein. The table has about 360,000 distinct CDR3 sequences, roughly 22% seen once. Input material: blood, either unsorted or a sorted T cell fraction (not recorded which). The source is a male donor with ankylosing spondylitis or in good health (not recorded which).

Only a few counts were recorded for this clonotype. CDR3 region: CAIRGTSGNQETQYF. For the CDR3, the DNA is TGTGCCATCAGGGGGACTAGCGGCAACCAAGAGACCCAGTACTTC. This chain joins TRBV10-3 and TRBJ2-5, with 11 bases lining up with TRBD2. Germline trimming cut 6 bases from V and 0 bases from J; bases unmatched to any gene: 3. The germline V gene has CDR1 ENHRY and CDR2 SYGVKD. This CDR3 has 15 residues.

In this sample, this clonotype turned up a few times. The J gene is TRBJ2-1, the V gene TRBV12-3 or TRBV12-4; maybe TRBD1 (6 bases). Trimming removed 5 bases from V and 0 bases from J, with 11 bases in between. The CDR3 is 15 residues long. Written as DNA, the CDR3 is TGTGCCAGCAGTCCAGGGGTGAGCTCCTACAATGAGCAGTTCTTC. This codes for CASSPGVSSYNEQFF.

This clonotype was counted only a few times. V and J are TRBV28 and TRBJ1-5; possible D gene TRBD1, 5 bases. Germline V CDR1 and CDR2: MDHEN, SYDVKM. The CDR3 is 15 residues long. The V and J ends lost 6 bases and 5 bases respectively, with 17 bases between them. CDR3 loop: CASSKGRLWDQPQHF. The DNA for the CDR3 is TGTGCCAGCAGCAAGGGGAGGTTATGGGATCAGCCCCAGCATTTT.

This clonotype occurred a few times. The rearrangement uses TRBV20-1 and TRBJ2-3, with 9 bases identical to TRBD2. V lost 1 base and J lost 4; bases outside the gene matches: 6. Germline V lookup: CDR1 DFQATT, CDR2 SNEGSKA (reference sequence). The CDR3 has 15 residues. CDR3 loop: CSARAGAGGPDTQYF. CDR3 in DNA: TGCAGTGCTAGAGCTGGGGCGGGGGGGCCAGATACGCAGTATTTT.

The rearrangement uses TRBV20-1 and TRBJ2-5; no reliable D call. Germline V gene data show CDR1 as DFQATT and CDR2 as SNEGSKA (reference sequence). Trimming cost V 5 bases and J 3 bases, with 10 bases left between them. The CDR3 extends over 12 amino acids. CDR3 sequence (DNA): TGCAGTGCTTACCGACTGGAAGAGACCCAGTACTTC. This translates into CSAYRLEETQYF.

DNA of the CDR3: TGTGCCAGCAGCAAACCAGGACTATCTAGCACAGATACGCAGTATTTT. As protein: CASSKPGLSSTDTQYF. The genes are TRBV21-1 and TRBJ2-3; TRBD2, the D gene given by the table, was not confirmed from the DNA. TRBV21-1 is a pseudogene locus. This CDR3 spans 16 amino acids.

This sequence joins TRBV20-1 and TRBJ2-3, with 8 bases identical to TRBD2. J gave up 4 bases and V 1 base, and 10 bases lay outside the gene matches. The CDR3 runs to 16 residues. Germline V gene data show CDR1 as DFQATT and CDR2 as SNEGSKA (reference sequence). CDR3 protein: CSARGDSGTLPDTQYF. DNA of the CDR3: TGCAGTGCTAGAGGGGATAGCGGGACCCTGCCAGATACGCAGTATTTT.

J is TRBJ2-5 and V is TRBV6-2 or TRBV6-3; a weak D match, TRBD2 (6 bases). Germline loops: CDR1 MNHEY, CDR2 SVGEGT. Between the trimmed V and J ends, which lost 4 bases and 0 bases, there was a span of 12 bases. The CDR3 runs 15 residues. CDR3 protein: CASSLLAENQETQYF. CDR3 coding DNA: TGTGCCAGCAGTTTGTTAGCGGAGAACCAAGAGACCCAGTACTTC.

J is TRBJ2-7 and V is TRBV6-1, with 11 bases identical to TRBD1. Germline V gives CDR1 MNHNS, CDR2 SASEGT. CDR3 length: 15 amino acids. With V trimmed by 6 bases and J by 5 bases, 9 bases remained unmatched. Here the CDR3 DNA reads TGTGCCAGCAGCCGACCGGACAGGGGGCAGGACGAGCAGTACTTC. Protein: CASSRPDRGQDEQYF.

The CDR3 is CASSWDRGFLHVEAFF. In DNA, the CDR3 is TGTGCCAGCAGCTGGGACAGGGGTTTTCTCCACGTTGAAGCTTTCTTT. The J gene is TRBJ1-1, the V gene TRBV11-2; the match to TRBD1 covers 10 bases. This CDR3 has 16 residues. Looked up from germline, CDR1 is SGHAT and CDR2 is FQNNGV. V lost 4 bases, J lost 7 bases, and 12 bases stayed unmatched.

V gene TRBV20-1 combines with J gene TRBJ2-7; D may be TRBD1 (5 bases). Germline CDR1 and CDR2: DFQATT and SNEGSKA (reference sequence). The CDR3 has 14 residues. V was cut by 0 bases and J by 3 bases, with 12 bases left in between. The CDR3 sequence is CSARDRQFYYEQYF. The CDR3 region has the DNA TGCAGTGCTAGAGATCGACAGTTCTACTACGAGCAGTACTTC.

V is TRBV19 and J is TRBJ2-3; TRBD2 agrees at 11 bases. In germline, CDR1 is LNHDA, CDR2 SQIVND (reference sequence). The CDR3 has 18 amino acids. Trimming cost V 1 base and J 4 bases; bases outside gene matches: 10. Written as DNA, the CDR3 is TGTGCCAGTAGTATAGCCTCCACTAGCGGGGGCCGCCCAGATACGCAGTATTTT. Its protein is CASSIASTSGGRPDTQYF.

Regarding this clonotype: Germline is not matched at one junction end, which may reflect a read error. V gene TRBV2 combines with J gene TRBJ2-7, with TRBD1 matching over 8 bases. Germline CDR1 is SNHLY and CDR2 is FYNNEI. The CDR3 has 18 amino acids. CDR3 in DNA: TGTGCCCGCAGTTCCTCCTGGACAGGGCGATCCTTCACCTCCGAGCAGTACTTC. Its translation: CARSSSWTGRSFTSEQYF.

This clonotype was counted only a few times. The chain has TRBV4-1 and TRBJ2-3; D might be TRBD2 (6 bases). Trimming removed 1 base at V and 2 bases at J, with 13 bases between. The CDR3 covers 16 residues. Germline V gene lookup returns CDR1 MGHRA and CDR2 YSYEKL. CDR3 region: CASSQGPGLLTDTQYF. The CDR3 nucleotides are TGCGCCAGCAGCCAAGGTCCGGGACTTCTCACAGATACGCAGTATTTT.

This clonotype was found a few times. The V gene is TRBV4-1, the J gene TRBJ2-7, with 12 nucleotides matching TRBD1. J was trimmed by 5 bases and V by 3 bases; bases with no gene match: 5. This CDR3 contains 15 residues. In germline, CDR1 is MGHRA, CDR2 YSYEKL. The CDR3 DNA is TGCGCCAGCAGCCAGACCGGGACAGGGGGCGACGAGCAGTACTTC. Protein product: CASSQTGTGGDEQYF.

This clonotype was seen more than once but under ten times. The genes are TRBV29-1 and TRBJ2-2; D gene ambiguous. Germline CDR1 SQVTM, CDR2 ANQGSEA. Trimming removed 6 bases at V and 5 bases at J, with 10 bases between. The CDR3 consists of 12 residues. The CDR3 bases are TGCAGCGTGAGAGACCAGACCGGGGAGCTGTTTTTT. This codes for CSVRDQTGELFF.

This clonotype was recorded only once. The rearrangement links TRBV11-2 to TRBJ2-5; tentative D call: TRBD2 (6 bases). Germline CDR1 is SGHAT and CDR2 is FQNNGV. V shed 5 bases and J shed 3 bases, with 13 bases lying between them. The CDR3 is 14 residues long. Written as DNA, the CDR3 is TGTGCCAGCAGCACTCGGACGGGGGAAGAGACCCAGTACTTC. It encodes CASSTRTGEETQYF.

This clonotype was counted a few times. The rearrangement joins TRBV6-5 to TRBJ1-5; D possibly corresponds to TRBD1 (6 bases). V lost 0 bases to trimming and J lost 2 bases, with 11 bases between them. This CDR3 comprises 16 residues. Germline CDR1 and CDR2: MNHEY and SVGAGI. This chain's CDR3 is CASSYSGGAGNQPQHF. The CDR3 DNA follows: TGTGCCAGCAGTTACTCCGGGGGGGCGGGCAATCAGCCCCAGCATTTT.

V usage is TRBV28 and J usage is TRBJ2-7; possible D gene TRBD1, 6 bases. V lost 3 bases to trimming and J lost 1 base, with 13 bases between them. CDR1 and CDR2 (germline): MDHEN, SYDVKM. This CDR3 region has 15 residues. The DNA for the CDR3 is TGTGCCAGCAGTTTGACTCAGGGGCTATCCTACGAGCAGTACTTC. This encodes CASSLTQGLSYEQYF.

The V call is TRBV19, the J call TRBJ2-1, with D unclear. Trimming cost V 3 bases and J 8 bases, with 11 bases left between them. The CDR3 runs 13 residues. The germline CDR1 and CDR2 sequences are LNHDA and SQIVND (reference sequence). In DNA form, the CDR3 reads TGTGCCAGTAGTATGGTGCTTTGGGATGAGCAGTTCTTC. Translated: CASSMVLWDEQFF.

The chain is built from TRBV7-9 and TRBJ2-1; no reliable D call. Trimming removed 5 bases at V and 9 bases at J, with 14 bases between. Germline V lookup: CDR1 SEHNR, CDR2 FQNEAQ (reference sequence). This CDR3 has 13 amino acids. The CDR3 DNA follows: TGTGCCAGCAGCCCTCAAACCACCGGTGAGCAGTTCTTC. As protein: CASSPQTTGEQFF.

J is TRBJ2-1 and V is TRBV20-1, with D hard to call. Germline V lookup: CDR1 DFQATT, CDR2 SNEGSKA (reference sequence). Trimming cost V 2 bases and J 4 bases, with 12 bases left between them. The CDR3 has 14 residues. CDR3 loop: CSARSLFGYNEQFF. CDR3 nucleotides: TGCAGTGCTAGAAGCTTGTTCGGTTACAATGAGCAGTTCTTC.

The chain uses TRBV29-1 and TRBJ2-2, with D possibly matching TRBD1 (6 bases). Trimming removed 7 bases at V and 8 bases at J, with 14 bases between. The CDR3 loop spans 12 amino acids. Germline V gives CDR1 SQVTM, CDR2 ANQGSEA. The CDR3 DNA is TGCAGCGCTCCGTCACAGGGTGGGGAGCTGTTTTTT. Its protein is CSAPSQGGELFF.

The DNA for the CDR3 is TGTGCCAGCAGCCAAATTAGCGGGGGGGGACAAGAGACCCAGTACTTC. Translated: CASSQISGGGQETQYF. J is TRBJ2-5 and V is TRBV7-2; 11 nucleotides align to TRBD2. Germline-derived CDR1 and CDR2 are SGHTA and FQGNSA. V dropped 5 bases and J dropped 2; count of bases not matched to a gene: 7. This CDR3 spans 16 amino acids.

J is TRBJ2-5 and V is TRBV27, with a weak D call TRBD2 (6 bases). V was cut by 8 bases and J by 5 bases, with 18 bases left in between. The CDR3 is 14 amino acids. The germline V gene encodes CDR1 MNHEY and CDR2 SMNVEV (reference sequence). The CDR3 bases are TGTGCCAGCGCTCCGGGGGTGGCGTGGGAGACCCAGTACTTC. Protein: CASAPGVAWETQYF.